These 11 T cell receptor beta chains were sequenced from one sample in a study of blood T cell repertoires in COVID-19. Sequenced by immunoSEQ multiplex PCR; TCRdb stores in-frame clones only, minus some. The sample has about 150,000 clones, roughly four fifths seen once; the top ten hold 3.7%. The specimen sequenced was peripheral blood. All receptors come from a woman older than 75 with acute or convalescent COVID-19.

Only one count was recorded for this clone. The chain couples TRBV19 to TRBJ1-5; tentatively, D is TRBD1 (6 bases). CDR1 is LNHDA and CDR2 is SQIVND in the germline V gene (reference sequence). Trimming left V 6 bases short and J 0 bases short, with 15 bases between. This CDR3 comprises 16 residues. CDR3: CASRLTRGISNQPQHF. The CDR3 DNA reads as TGTGCCAGTAGATTAACCAGGGGTATTAGCAATCAGCCCCAGCATTTT. The full variable domain, rest sourced from reference TRBV19 and TRBJ1-5, is DGGITQSPKYLFRKEGQNVTLSCEQNLNHDAMYWYRQDPGQGLRLIYYSQIVNDFQKGDIAEGYSVSREKKESFPLTVTSAQKNPTAFYLCASRLTRGISNQPQHFGDGTRLSIL.

This chain joins TRBV27 and TRBJ2-7; 9 bases align to TRBD2. Trimming cost V 6 bases and J 2 bases; bases outside gene matches: 11. Germline V gene lookup returns CDR1 MNHEY and CDR2 SMNVEV (reference sequence). This CDR3 has 16 residues. The CDR3 is CASRLAGTSNAYEQYF. The CDR3 DNA is TGTGCCAGCAGACTAGCCGGGACTAGCAACGCCTACGAGCAGTACTTC.

This clone has more than one count but fewer than ten. The V call is TRBV5-1, the J call TRBJ2-5; the match to TRBD1 covers 8 bases. Per germline, CDR1 SGHRS and CDR2 YFSETQ. The CDR3 is made up of 17 amino acids. The V gene end was trimmed by 1 base and the J gene end by 5 bases; junction bases not matched to a gene: 13. The CDR3 sequence: CASSLLNPDRGAETQYF. The CDR3 nucleotides are TGCGCCAGCAGCTTGCTTAATCCAGACAGGGGTGCTGAGACCCAGTACTTC.

CDR3 residues: CASSLAPTGGHTGELFF. The DNA for the CDR3 is TGCGCCAGCAGCTTGGCGCCGACAGGGGGTCACACCGGGGAGCTGTTTTTT. This sequence joins TRBV5-1 and TRBJ2-2, with 9 bases that match TRBD1. Germline lookup yields CDR1 SGHRS and CDR2 YFSETQ. After removal of 0 bases from V and 3 bases from J, the junction contained 6 bases not matched to a gene. The CDR3 consists of 17 residues.

This chain uses TRBV5-1 with TRBJ2-3, with TRBD1 identical over 10 bases. Germline V gives CDR1 SGHRS, CDR2 YFSETQ. This CDR3 is 14 amino acids long. J was trimmed by 4 bases and V by 6 bases; bases with no gene match: 5. The CDR3 coding sequence is TGCGCCAGCACCCGGGACAGGGGCCCAGATACGCAGTATTTT. Amino acid sequence: CASTRDRGPDTQYF.

The V call is TRBV5-6, the J call TRBJ2-2, with D possibly matching TRBD2 (6 bases). The germline V and J ends were trimmed by 5 bases and 6 bases, with 14 bases remaining between them. The CDR3 runs 14 residues. Germline CDR1 is SGHDT and CDR2 is YYEEEE. The CDR3 reads CASSVRRDAGELFF. The CDR3 nucleotides read TGTGCCAGCAGTGTCCGGCGGGACGCCGGGGAGCTGTTTTTT.

J is TRBJ1-1 and V is TRBV21-1. TRBV21-1 is recorded as a pseudogene. The length of the CDR3 is 16 residues. DNA for the CDR3: TGTGCCAGCAGCAAGGACCGGACGGACTACTACACTGAAGCTTTCTTT. Translated: CASSKDRTDYYTEAFF.

The gene calls are TRBV11-3 and TRBJ2-1; TRBD2 agrees at 14 bases. The trim removed 1 base at V and 9 bases at J, leaving 2 bases unmatched. Germline CDR1 reads SGHNT; CDR2 reads YENEEA. The length of the CDR3 is 15 residues. The DNA of the CDR3 is TGTGCCAGCAGCTTAGGACTAGCGGGAGGGATTGAGCAGTTCTTC. Protein: CASSLGLAGGIEQFF.

CDR3: CASSQDSGGLGGNTIYF. The CDR3 DNA reads TGTGCCAGCAGCCAAGATAGCGGGGGGCTTGGAGGAAACACCATATATTTT. The chain is built from TRBV4-2 and TRBJ1-3; a possible D gene is TRBD1 (6 bases). Germline V CDR1 and CDR2: LGHNA, YNFKEQ. V was cut by 0 bases and J by 4 bases, with 16 bases left in between. The CDR3 runs to 17 residues.

The chain uses TRBV18 and TRBJ2-7, with D perhaps TRBD2 (5 bases). Trimming cost V 0 bases and J 5 bases, with 11 bases left between them. Germline V gene sequence: CDR1 KGHSH, CDR2 LQKENI. The CDR3 extends over 14 amino acids. This CDR3 reads CASSPPGALNEQYF. In DNA, the CDR3 is TGTGCCAGCTCACCACCGGGAGCCCTTAACGAGCAGTACTTC.

The chain recombines TRBV3-1 (or the pseudogene TRBV3-2) with TRBJ2-7, with 11 positions matching TRBD1. The CDR3 runs to 14 residues. Trimming removed 9 bases from V and 2 bases from J; junction bases left unmatched: 6. Germline assignment: CDR1 LGHDT and CDR2 YNNKEL (reference sequence). In DNA, the CDR3 is TGTGCCAGTGGGGGGACAGGGGGGCCCTACGAGCAGTACTTC. The encoded protein is CASGGTGGPYEQYF.